Listed below are T cell receptor beta chains from one sample, sequenced in a study of human T cells and chemical hapten exposure. Each CDR3 protein is one row after TCRdb ran MiXCR on the RACE reads. This sample has 110,000 to 150,000 distinct CDR3 sequences; about an eighth occur once, and the top ten carry around 1.4%. The sequenced sample was whole blood, obtained in connection with sensitization to the hapten diphenylcyclopropenone (DPC). These receptors all stem from a woman in her 50s with alopecia areata. Some clones in this sample may be carry-over from other donors' samples. CDR3s include the opening cysteine and the closing phenylalanine or tryptophan. A D gene is named only where the DNA matches it firmly. Not all rows give a size; the values are once, few, many and, for expanded clones, a class.

TRBV7-2	TRBD2	.	TRBJ2-7	CASSLNREGLAGLPWYF	TGTGCCAGCAGCTTAAACCGGGAGGGACTAGCGGGGCTGCCGTGGTACTTC
TRBV7-9	.	few	TRBJ2-5	CASSLEPRTGGTQYF	TGTGCCAGCAGCTTAGAGCCCCGGACGGGTGGTACCCAGTACTTC
TRBV5-4	.	many	TRBJ2-5	CASSQGRDQETQYF	TGTGCCAGCAGCCAAGGCAGGGATCAAGAGACCCAGTACTTC
TRBV5-1	.	few	TRBJ2-1	CASSLAPDQLNEQFF	TGCGCCAGCAGCTTGGCCCCAGACCAACTCAATGAGCAGTTCTTC
TRBV6-2/TRBV6-3	.	few	TRBJ2-2	CASSPTTANTGELFF	TGTGCCAGCAGCCCTACTACCGCCAACACCGGGGAGCTGTTTTTT
TRBV20-1	.	few	TRBJ2-7	CSAGVLGATYEQYF	TGCAGTGCTGGGGTCCTCGGGGCCACCTACGAGCAGTACTTC
TRBV29-1	TRBD2	few	TRBJ2-3	CSVIAGGDTQYF	TGCAGCGTCATAGCGGGGGGGGATACGCAGTATTTT
TRBV20-1	TRBD1	many	TRBJ1-5	CSAREAWGRGLRPQHF	TGCAGTGCTAGAGAGGCCTGGGGCAGGGGGCTACGGCCCCAGCATTTT
TRBV7-9	.	.	TRBJ2-2	CASSLPTPTGELFF	TGTGCCAGCAGCTTACCAACCCCCACCGGGGAGCTGTTTTTT
TRBV7-9	.	.	TRBJ2-3	CASSLSQSTDTQYF	TGTGCCAGCAGCTTAAGCCAAAGCACAGATACGCAGTATTTT
TRBV29-1	TRBD1	many	TRBJ2-1	CSAFVPGQGALNEQFF	TGCAGCGCCTTCGTCCCGGGACAGGGGGCCCTCAATGAGCAGTTCTTC
TRBV29-1	.	.	TRBJ2-5	CSVAPVRGGETQYF	TGCAGCGTTGCCCCGGTTAGGGGAGGAGAGACCCAGTACTTC
TRBV5-1	.	many	TRBJ2-1	CASSLGTEQFF	TGCGCCAGCAGCTTGGGGACTGAGCAGTTCTTC